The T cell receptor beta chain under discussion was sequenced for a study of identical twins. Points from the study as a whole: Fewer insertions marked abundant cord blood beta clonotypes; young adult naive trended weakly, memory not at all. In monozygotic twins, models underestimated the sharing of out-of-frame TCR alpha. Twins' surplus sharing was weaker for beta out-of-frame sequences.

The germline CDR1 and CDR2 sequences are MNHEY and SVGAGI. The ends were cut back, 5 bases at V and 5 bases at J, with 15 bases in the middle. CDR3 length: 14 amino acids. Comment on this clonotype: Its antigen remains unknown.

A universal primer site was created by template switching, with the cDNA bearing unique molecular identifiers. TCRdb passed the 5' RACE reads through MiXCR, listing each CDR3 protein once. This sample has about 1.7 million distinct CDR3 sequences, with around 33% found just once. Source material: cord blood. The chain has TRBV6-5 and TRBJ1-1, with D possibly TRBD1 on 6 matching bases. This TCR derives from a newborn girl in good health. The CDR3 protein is CASSRIQGKTEAFF. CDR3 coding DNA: TGTGCCAGCAGTCGCATACAGGGAAAAACTGAAGCTTTCTTT.